The clone carrying this TCR beta chain has at least ten counts. Its specificity is unknown. This sample is drawn from a study of CD8 T cells in ankylosing spondylitis. The study's findings and limits: Clones that were linked to disease were CD8+ and were relatively rare in peripheral blood. Before this, some motif variants had been reported in reactive arthritis synovial fluid and blood. A motif in TCR beta, a set of under ten highly homologous variants, appeared characteristic of ankylosing spondylitis blood.

It was by quantitative 5'-RACE with molecular barcodes that TCR beta libraries were made. In TCRdb, the 5' RACE reads were re-called with MiXCR into one record per CDR3 protein. The sample carries under 55,000 distinct CDR3 sequences, roughly 7.4% recorded once. Germline assignment: CDR1 DFQATT and CDR2 SNEGSKA (reference sequence). The CDR3 covers 12 residues. V lost 6 bases, J lost 6 bases, and 14 bases lay in between. The chain combines TRBV20-1 with TRBJ1-2; D might be TRBD1 (6 bases). The sample consisted of blood, either unsorted or a sorted T cell fraction (not recorded which). The clonotype comes from a female donor with ankylosing spondylitis or in good health (not recorded which). The DNA for the CDR3 is TGCAGTGCCAAATACAGGGATAATGGCTACACCTTC. As protein: CSAKYRDNGYTF.